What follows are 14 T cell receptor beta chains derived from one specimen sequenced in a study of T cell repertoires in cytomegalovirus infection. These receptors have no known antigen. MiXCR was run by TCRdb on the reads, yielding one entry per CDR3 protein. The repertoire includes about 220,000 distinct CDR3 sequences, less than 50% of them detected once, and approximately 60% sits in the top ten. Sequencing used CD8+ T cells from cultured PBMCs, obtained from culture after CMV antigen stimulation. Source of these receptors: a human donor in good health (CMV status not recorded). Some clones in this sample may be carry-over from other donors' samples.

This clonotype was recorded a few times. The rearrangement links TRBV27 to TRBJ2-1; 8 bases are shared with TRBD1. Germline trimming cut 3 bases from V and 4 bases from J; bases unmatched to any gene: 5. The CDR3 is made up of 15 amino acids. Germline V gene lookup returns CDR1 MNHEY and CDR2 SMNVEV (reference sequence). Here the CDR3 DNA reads TGTGCCAGCAGTTTTGGACAGGGACCTTACAATGAGCAGTTCTTC. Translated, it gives CASSFGQGPYNEQFF.

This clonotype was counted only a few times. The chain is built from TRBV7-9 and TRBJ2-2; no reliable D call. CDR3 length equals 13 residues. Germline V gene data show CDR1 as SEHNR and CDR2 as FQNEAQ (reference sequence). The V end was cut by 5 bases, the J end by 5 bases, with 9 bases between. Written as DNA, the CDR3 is TGTGCCAGCAGCCATCCTCAAACCGGGGAGCTGTTTTTT. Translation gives CASSHPQTGELFF. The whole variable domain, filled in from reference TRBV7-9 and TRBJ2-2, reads DTGVSQNPRHKITKRGQNVTFRCDPISEHNRLYWYRQTLGQGPEFLTYFQNEAQLEKSRLLSDRFSAERPKGSFSTLEIQRTEQGDSAMYLCASSHPQTGELFFGEGSRLTVL.

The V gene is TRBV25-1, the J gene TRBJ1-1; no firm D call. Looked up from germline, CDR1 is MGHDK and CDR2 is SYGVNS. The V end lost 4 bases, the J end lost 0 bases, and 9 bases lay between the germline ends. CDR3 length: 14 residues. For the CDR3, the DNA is TGTGCCAGCAGTGTTTCCAACCTGAACACTGAAGCTTTCTTT. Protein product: CASSVSNLNTEAFF.

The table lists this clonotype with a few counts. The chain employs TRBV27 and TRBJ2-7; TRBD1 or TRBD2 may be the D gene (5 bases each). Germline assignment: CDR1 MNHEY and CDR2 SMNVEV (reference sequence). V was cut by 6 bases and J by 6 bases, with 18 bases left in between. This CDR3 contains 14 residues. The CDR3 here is CASRPGTAEIEQYF. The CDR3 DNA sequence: TGTGCCAGCAGACCCGGGACCGCCGAGATCGAGCAGTACTTC.

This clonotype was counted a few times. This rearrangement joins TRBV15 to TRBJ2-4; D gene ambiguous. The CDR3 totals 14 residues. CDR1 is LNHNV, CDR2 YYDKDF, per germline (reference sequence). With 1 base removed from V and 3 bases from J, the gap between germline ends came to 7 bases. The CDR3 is CATSRGVGKNIQYF. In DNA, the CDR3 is TGTGCCACCAGCAGAGGGGTGGGCAAAAACATTCAGTACTTC.

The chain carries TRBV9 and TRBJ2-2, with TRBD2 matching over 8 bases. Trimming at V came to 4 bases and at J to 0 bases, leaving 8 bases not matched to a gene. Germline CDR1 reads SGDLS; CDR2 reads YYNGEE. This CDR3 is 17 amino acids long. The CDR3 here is CASSPAPLAANTGELFF. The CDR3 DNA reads TGTGCCAGCAGCCCGGCCCCACTAGCGGCGAACACCGGGGAGCTGTTTTTT.

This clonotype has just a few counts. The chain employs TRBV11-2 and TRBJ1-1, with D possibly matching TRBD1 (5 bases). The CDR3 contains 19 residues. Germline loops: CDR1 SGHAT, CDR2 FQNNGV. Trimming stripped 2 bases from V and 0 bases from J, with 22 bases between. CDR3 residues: CASSLNYDSDRHMNTEAFF. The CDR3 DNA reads TGTGCCAGCAGCTTAAACTACGACAGCGACCGCCACATGAACACTGAAGCTTTCTTT.

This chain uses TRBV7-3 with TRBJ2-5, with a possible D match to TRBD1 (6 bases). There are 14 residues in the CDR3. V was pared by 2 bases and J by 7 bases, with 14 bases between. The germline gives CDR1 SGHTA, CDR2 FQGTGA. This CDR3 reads CASSLAGARGTQYF. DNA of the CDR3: TGTGCCAGCAGCTTAGCAGGGGCCAGAGGGACCCAGTACTTC.

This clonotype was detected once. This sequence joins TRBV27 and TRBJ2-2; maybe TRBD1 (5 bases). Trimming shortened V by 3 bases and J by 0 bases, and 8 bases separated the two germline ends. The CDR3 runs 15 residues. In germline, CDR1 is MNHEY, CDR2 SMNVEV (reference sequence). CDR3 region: CASSFDSSNTGELFF. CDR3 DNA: TGTGCCAGCAGTTTCGACAGTTCGAACACCGGGGAGCTGTTTTTT.

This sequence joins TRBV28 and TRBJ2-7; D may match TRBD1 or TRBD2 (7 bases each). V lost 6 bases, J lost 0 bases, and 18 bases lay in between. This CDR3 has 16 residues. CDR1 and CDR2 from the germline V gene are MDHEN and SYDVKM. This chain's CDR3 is CASRGKRDRFSYEQYF. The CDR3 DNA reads TGTGCCAGCAGGGGGAAGCGGGACAGATTCTCCTACGAGCAGTACTTC.

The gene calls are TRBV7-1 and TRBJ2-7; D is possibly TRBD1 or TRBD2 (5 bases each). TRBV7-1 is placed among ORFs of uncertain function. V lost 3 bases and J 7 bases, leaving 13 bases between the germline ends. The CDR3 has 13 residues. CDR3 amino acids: CASSSLGTREQYF. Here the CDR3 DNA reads TGTGCCAGCAGCTCTCTCGGGACGAGGGAGCAGTACTTC.

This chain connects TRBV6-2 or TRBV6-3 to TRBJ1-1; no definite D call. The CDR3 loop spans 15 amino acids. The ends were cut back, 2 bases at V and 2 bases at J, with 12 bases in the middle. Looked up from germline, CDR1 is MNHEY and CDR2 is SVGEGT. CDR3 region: CASSYGIPRNTEAFF. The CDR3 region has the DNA TGTGCCAGCAGTTACGGGATTCCCCGAAACACTGAAGCTTTCTTT.

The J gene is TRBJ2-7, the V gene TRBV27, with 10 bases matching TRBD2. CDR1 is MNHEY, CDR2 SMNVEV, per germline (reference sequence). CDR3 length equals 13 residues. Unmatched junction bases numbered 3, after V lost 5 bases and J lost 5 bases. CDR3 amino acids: CASSPGTSDEQYF. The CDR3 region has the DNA TGTGCCAGCAGTCCCGGGACTAGCGACGAGCAGTACTTC.

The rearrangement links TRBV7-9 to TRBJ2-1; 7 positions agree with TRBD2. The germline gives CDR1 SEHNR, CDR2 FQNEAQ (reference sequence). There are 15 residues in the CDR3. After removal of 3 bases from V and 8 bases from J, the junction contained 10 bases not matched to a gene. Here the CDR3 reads CASSLKRDPGDEQFF. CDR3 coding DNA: TGTGCCAGCAGCTTGAAGCGGGACCCTGGCGATGAGCAGTTCTTC.